A single sample gave rise to the 29 T cell receptor beta chains below, sequenced in a study of metastatic and nonmetastatic thyroid tumors. MiXCR re-clonotyped the PCR reads for TCRdb. The sample lists 65,000 or so clones; about 4% were seen once. No patient had received any treatment before thyroid surgery. The specimen was blood. The source is a female donor with papillary thyroid cancer or a benign thyroid nodule (not recorded which). Some clones in this sample may be carry-over from other donors' samples.

This clone came up many times. The chain couples TRBV2 to TRBJ2-7, with D hard to call. Trimming removed 6 bases from V and 5 bases from J, with 17 bases in between. The CDR3 has 14 amino acids. From germline, CDR1 is SNHLY and CDR2 FYNNEI. The CDR3 DNA reads as TGTGCCAGCAGCGATAAACTTATAAACAACGAGCAGTACTTC. Its protein is CASSDKLINNEQYF.

The chain joins TRBV6-9 to TRBJ2-2; TRBD2 aligns across 8 bases. Trimming removed 2 bases from V and 5 bases from J; junction bases left unmatched: 4. Germline CDR1 MNHGY, CDR2 SVAAGI. CDR3 length equals 15 residues. The CDR3 region is CASSYLAGGTGELFF. CDR3 nucleotides: TGTGCCAGCAGTTATCTGGCGGGAGGAACCGGGGAGCTGTTTTTT.

This clone has more than one count but fewer than ten. The chain recombines TRBV19 with TRBJ1-4; the match to TRBD1 covers 8 bases. The V and J ends lost 5 bases and 0 bases, in that order; junction bases with no gene match: 5. Germline V gives CDR1 LNHDA, CDR2 SQIVND (reference sequence). The CDR3 is 16 residues long. The DNA for the CDR3 is TGTGCCAGTAGTCCGGACAGGGATGCAACTAATGAAAAACTGTTTTTT. Its protein product is CASSPDRDATNEKLFF.

This clone has a count of ten or more. The V call is TRBV10-3, the J call TRBJ2-5; 11 bases line up with TRBD2. This CDR3 comprises 17 residues. Germline assignment: CDR1 ENHRY and CDR2 SYGVKD. J gave up 4 bases and V 3 bases, and 10 bases lay outside the gene matches. The CDR3 DNA is TGTGCCATCAGTGAAGGAGGGCTAGCGGGAGGCCGAGAGACCCAGTACTTC. Translation: CAISEGGLAGGRETQYF.

The chain joins TRBV20-1 to TRBJ1-1, with a possible D match to TRBD1 (6 bases). V lost 5 bases and J 9 bases, leaving 13 bases between the germline ends. The CDR3 covers 11 residues. Germline lookup yields CDR1 DFQATT and CDR2 SNEGSKA (reference sequence). CDR3 coding DNA: TGCAGTGCTCATCGGACAGACAAAGCTTTCTTT. Residues: CSAHRTDKAFF.

This clone was observed at least ten times. CDR3 coding DNA: TGCAGCGTTGAAGATTCGGGAGCGGAGGTTGGGAATGAGCAGTTCTTC. Residues: CSVEDSGAEVGNEQFF. The rearrangement uses TRBV29-1 and TRBJ2-1, with a weak D call TRBD2 (6 bases). There are 16 residues in the CDR3. Germline V CDR1 and CDR2: SQVTM, ANQGSEA. V lost 0 bases and J 7 bases, leaving 19 bases between the germline ends.

This clone was recorded many times. This chain uses TRBV5-1 with TRBJ2-2; the match to TRBD1 covers 7 bases. Germline CDR1 reads SGHRS; CDR2 reads YFSETQ. The CDR3 has 16 amino acids. After removal of 3 bases from V and 8 bases from J, the junction contained 13 bases not matched to a gene. The CDR3 spells CASSSLRDSKGGELFF. The CDR3 nucleotides read TGCGCCAGCAGCTCTCTCCGGGACAGTAAAGGTGGGGAGCTGTTTTTT.

This clone was observed many times. The chain combines TRBV11-2 with TRBJ2-4, with 9 bases aligning to TRBD2. Unmatched junction bases numbered 1, after V lost 1 base and J lost 6 bases. The CDR3 is 14 amino acids. Germline-derived CDR1 and CDR2 are SGHAT and FQNNGV. Here the CDR3 reads CASSLVAGANIQYF. CDR3 DNA: TGTGCCAGCAGCTTAGTAGCGGGAGCAAACATTCAGTACTTC.

This clone occurred a few times. The rearrangement links TRBV10-1 to TRBJ1-2; 8 bases are a match to TRBD1. This CDR3 is 15 amino acids long. Per germline, CDR1 WNHNN and CDR2 SYGVQD (reference sequence). The J segment lost 4 bases and the V segment lost 2 bases, leaving 6 bases of the junction unmatched. CDR3 residues: CASSEGGQGSYGYTF. The CDR3 nucleotides read TGCGCCAGCAGTGAGGGCGGACAGGGAAGCTATGGCTACACCTTC.

About this clone: Other DNA sequences in the same sample also yield this CDR3. This chain connects TRBV29-1 to TRBJ2-1; either TRBD1 or TRBD2 may fit D (5 bases each). V lost 3 bases and J 4 bases, leaving 13 bases between the germline ends. The CDR3 has 14 amino acids. Germline values: CDR1 SQVTM, CDR2 ANQGSEA. The DNA of the CDR3 is TGCAGCGTTGAGGGGACGGCTCAATACAATGAGCAGTTCTTC. Its protein product is CSVEGTAQYNEQFF.

The rearrangement links TRBV5-1 to TRBJ2-1; no clear D gene. The CDR3 contains 17 residues. Between the trimmed V and J ends, which lost 1 base and 2 bases, there was a span of 16 bases. Germline CDR1 SGHRS, CDR2 YFSETQ. The CDR3 reads CASSLNLLSGAYNEQFF. The CDR3 DNA follows: TGCGCCAGCAGCTTGAACCTACTATCTGGAGCCTACAATGAGCAGTTCTTC.

The sample holds many counts of this clone. The J gene is TRBJ2-5, the V gene TRBV5-1; D perhaps matches TRBD1 (8 bases). The CDR3 is 20 residues long. V lost 0 bases and J lost 2, with 26 bases in between. The V gene's germline CDR1 is SGHRS and CDR2 YFSETQ. The CDR3, as DNA: TGCGCCAGCAGCTTGGCCGACCTCTCGGGAGACAGGGGAGGGCAAGAGACCCAGTACTTC. Amino acid sequence: CASSLADLSGDRGGQETQYF.

Of note for this clone: The same CDR3 also results from other DNA sequences found in this sample. This chain links TRBV18 with TRBJ1-4, with 9 positions matching TRBD1. Germline V gene lookup returns CDR1 KGHSH and CDR2 LQKENI. There are 17 residues in the CDR3. Trimming cost V 3 bases and J 0 bases; bases outside gene matches: 5. The CDR3 loop reads CASSPSRQGATNEKLFF. CDR3 coding DNA: TGTGCCAGCTCACCCTCCCGACAGGGGGCAACTAATGAAAAACTGTTTTTT.

This clone was found a few times. The chain uses TRBV2 and TRBJ2-5; TRBD2 is a possible D gene (5 bases). Germline CDR1 SNHLY, CDR2 FYNNEI. V gave up 7 bases and J gave up 4 bases, with 16 bases separating them. The CDR3 is 14 residues long. The CDR3: CASKLGLVRETQYF. As DNA, the CDR3 is TGTGCCAGCAAACTTGGACTGGTTCGAGAGACCCAGTACTTC.

This clone was picked up many times. The CDR3 spells CASSRDIPNYGYTF. The CDR3 nucleotides read TGCGCCAGCAGCCGGGACATCCCAAACTATGGCTACACCTTC. V usage is TRBV5-1 and J usage is TRBJ1-2; tentative D call: TRBD1 (6 bases). The CDR3 runs 14 residues. The germline V gene has CDR1 SGHRS and CDR2 YFSETQ. V lost 4 bases to trimming and J lost 2 bases, with 12 bases between them.

This clone came up a few times. This chain uses TRBV7-9 with TRBJ2-1; 9 bases agree with TRBD2. This CDR3 has 15 amino acids. Trimming took 8 bases from V and 8 from J; bases not matched to a gene: 13. Germline V lookup: CDR1 SEHNR, CDR2 FQNEAQ (reference sequence). CDR3: CASDGASGARHEQFF. The CDR3 DNA is TGTGCCAGCGACGGGGCTAGCGGGGCCCGCCATGAGCAGTTCTTC.

The chain links TRBV2 to TRBJ2-7; D ambiguous. This CDR3 spans 14 amino acids. Germline loops: CDR1 SNHLY, CDR2 FYNNEI. The germline V and J ends were trimmed by 7 bases and 3 bases, with 16 bases remaining between them. The chain's CDR3 is CASKVESVNYEQYF. The CDR3 nucleotides read TGTGCCAGCAAAGTTGAATCGGTGAACTACGAGCAGTACTTC.

The sample holds many counts of this clone. The rearrangement links TRBV6-1 to TRBJ2-7, with TRBD2 as a possible D gene (5 bases). In germline, CDR1 is MNHNS, CDR2 SASEGT. The V and J ends lost 5 bases and 1 base respectively, with 9 bases between them. CDR3 length: 13 residues. The CDR3, as DNA: TGTGCCAGCAGTAGGACTGGTTCCTACGAGCAGTACTTC. Translation: CASSRTGSYEQYF.

This clone was detected ten times or more. The genes are TRBV19 and TRBJ1-4, with no clear D. The CDR3 length is 14 residues. Trimming stripped 2 bases from V and 3 bases from J, with 7 bases between. Germline CDR1 is LNHDA and CDR2 is SQIVND (reference sequence). CDR3 sequence reads: CASSINGANEKLFF. DNA of the CDR3: TGTGCCAGTAGTATAAATGGGGCTAATGAAAAACTGTTTTTT.

This clone showed up many times. CDR3 in amino acids: CASSLNPSKGTDTQYF. The CDR3 DNA follows: TGTGCCAGCAGCTTAAATCCTTCCAAGGGCACAGATACGCAGTATTTT. This chain links TRBV7-3 with TRBJ2-3; no clear D. V lost 1 base, J lost 1 base, and 12 bases lay in between. CDR3 size: 16 residues. Germline V gene data show CDR1 as SGHTA and CDR2 as FQGTGA.

The chain is built from TRBV24-1 and TRBJ2-3; 8 bases are shared with TRBD1. V dropped 7 bases and J dropped 5; count of bases not matched to a gene: 16. Germline assignment: CDR1 KGHDR and CDR2 SFDVKD. The length of the CDR3 is 17 residues. The CDR3 DNA reads as TGTGCCACCAGCGGGTTCTCGGGACAGGCTCAGGAAGATACGCAGTATTTT. Translating it yields CATSGFSGQAQEDTQYF.

In this sample, this clone turned up many times. The V and J genes are TRBV11-3 and TRBJ1-2; D might be TRBD1 (5 bases). Germline CDR1 and CDR2: SGHNT and YENEEA. The CDR3 spans 13 residues. Deletions cut 5 bases from V and 1 base from J, with 8 bases between. The CDR3 sequence: CASSAGINYGYTF. CDR3 sequence (DNA): TGTGCCAGCAGCGCAGGGATTAACTATGGCTACACCTTC.

This clone occurred many times. The rearrangement joins TRBV7-9 to TRBJ1-1; TRBD1 is a possible D gene (6 bases). CDR1 is SEHNR, CDR2 FQNEAQ, per germline (reference sequence). The ends were cut back, 5 bases at V and 3 bases at J, with 13 bases in the middle. CDR3 length equals 14 residues. The CDR3 DNA reads TGTGCCAGCAGCGGAGGACGGGGGCACACTGAAGCTTTCTTT. This gives the protein CASSGGRGHTEAFF.

This clone was picked up a small number of times. The V and J genes are TRBV6-2 or TRBV6-3 and TRBJ2-2, with 14 bases aligning to TRBD2. Looked up from germline, CDR1 is MNHEY and CDR2 is SVGEGT. This CDR3 spans 18 amino acids. After removal of 6 bases from V and 5 bases from J, the junction contained 11 bases not matched to a gene. The CDR3, as DNA: TGTGCCAGCAGACCTGGGACTAGCGGGAGATCAAGAACCGGGGAGCTGTTTTTT. This translates into CASRPGTSGRSRTGELFF.

This clone was seen many times. This chain links TRBV6-1 with TRBJ1-1; 7 nucleotides align to TRBD1. This CDR3 contains 13 residues. Germline loops: CDR1 MNHNS, CDR2 SASEGT. J was trimmed by 7 bases and V by 5 bases; bases with no gene match: 7. CDR3 region: CASSYYRGGEAFF. CDR3 in DNA: TGTGCCAGCAGTTATTACAGGGGTGGTGAAGCTTTCTTT.

This clone was counted ten times or more. This chain uses TRBV10-3 with TRBJ1-1; D gene ambiguous. The CDR3 spans 12 residues. In germline, CDR1 is ENHRY, CDR2 SYGVKD. V was shortened by 10 bases and J by 1 base, with 10 bases between the two germline ends. CDR3 nucleotide sequence: TGTGCCACTCGACCGGAGAACACTGAAGCTTTCTTT. Its translation is CATRPENTEAFF.

In its sample, this clone was seen many times. A read error may explain this, as a much larger clone is one base away. Other DNA sequences in the same sample also yield this CDR3. The genes are TRBV2 and TRBJ2-7; the D is unclear. The V gene lost 4 bases and the J gene lost 3 bases, with 10 bases spanning the gap. Looked up from germline, CDR1 is SNHLY and CDR2 is FYNNEI. This CDR3 contains 13 residues. For the CDR3, the DNA is TGTGCCAGCAGTGTTCTTCAGCGCTACGAGCAGTACTTC. Translated: CASSVLQRYEQYF.

The chain recombines TRBV28 with TRBJ2-7, with a possible D match to TRBD2 (7 bases). Germline V lookup: CDR1 MDHEN, CDR2 SYDVKM. The CDR3 is 17 amino acids. Trimming shortened V by 6 bases and J by 0 bases, and 21 bases separated the two germline ends. The CDR3 loop reads CASSRTGGGVNSYEQYF. The CDR3 nucleotides read TGTGCCAGCAGCCGCACGGGCGGGGGCGTAAACTCCTACGAGCAGTACTTC.

The V call is TRBV19, the J call TRBJ2-6, with D unresolved. V lost 7 bases, J lost 0 bases, and 10 bases lay in between. The CDR3 extends over 15 amino acids. Per germline, CDR1 LNHDA and CDR2 SQIVND (reference sequence). As DNA, the CDR3 is TGTGCCAGTAACCCTGGAGACTCTGGGGCCAACGTCCTGACTTTC. Protein: CASNPGDSGANVLTF.